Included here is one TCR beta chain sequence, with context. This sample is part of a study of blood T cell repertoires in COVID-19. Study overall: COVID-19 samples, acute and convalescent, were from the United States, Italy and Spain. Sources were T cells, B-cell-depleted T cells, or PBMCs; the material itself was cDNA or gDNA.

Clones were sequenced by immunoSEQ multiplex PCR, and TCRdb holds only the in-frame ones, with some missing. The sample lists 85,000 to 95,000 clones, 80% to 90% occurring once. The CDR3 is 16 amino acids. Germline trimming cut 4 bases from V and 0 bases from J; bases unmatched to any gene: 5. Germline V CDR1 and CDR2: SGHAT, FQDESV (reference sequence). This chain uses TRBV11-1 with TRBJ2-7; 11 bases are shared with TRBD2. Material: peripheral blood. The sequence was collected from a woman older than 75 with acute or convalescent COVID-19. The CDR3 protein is CASSYLAGGASYEQYF. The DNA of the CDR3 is TGTGCCAGCAGCTATCTAGCGGGAGGCGCCTCCTACGAGCAGTACTTC.